Listed below are T cell receptor beta chains from one sample, sequenced in a study of metastatic and nonmetastatic thyroid tumors. MiXCR was used by TCRdb to re-call the PCR reads. Among about 27,000 clones, about an eighth were seen once, and the ten largest hold roughly 17%. The sequenced material came from blood. Every receptor here comes from a female donor with papillary thyroid cancer or a benign thyroid nodule (not recorded which). Some clones in this sample may be carry-over from other donors' samples. The CDR3 runs from the conserved cysteine through the conserved F or W. Fields, in order: V gene, D gene, clone size, J gene, CDR3 protein, CDR3 DNA. The D gene is left open where the match is weak. The size field is filled for only some rows; it gives once, few, many or a size class.

TRBV28	NA	many	TRBJ2-2	CASRQREPGELFF	TGTGCCAGCAGACAACGGGAGCCCGGGGAGCTGTTTTTT
TRBV5-1	NA	many	TRBJ2-5	CASSLAGTNQETQYF	TGCGCCAGCAGCTTGGCAGGGACAAACCAAGAGACCCAGTACTTC
TRBV20-1	TRBD2	many	TRBJ2-1	CSARAGLAGLNEQFF	TGCAGTGCTAGAGCAGGACTAGCGGGACTTAATGAGCAGTTCTTC
TRBV4-1	TRBD1	many	TRBJ1-4	CASSDDRDPSKKLFF	TGCGCCAGCAGCGACGACAGGGACCCTTCGAAAAAACTGTTTTTT
TRBV7-2	NA	NA	TRBJ1-2	CASSLGGSSYGYTF	TGTGCCAGCAGCTTAGGGGGCAGTTCCTATGGCTACACCTTC
TRBV7-9	NA	many	TRBJ2-4	CASSLIRQLNIQYF	TGTGCCAGCAGCCTCATACGACAGCTGAACATTCAGTACTTC
TRBV11-3	NA	medium-sized	TRBJ2-1	CASSLAGEYNEQFF	TGTGCCAGCAGCTTAGCGGGAGAGTACAATGAGCAGTTCTTC
TRBV12-3/TRBV12-4	TRBD1	many	TRBJ2-2	CASTPGQGAIGELFF	TGTGCCAGCACCCCGGGACAGGGGGCAATCGGGGAGCTGTTTTTT
TRBV6-2/TRBV6-3	NA	NA	TRBJ2-1	CASRRGRWGLIEQFF	TGTGCCAGCAGACGTGGGCGGTGGGGACTGATTGAGCAGTTCTTC
TRBV5-1	NA	many	TRBJ1-5	CASSFGNNQPQHF	TGCGCCAGCAGCTTTGGCAACAATCAGCCCCAGCATTTT
TRBV3-1	NA	many	TRBJ1-1	CATKPGPMNTEAFF	TGTGCCACAAAACCAGGGCCCATGAACACTGAAGCTTTCTTT
TRBV4-2	TRBD1	many	TRBJ2-5	CASSHGTGGRETQYF	TGTGCCAGCAGCCACGGGACAGGGGGCCGGGAGACCCAGTACTTC
TRBV7-8	NA	many	TRBJ2-5	CASSLGGLLTGQETQYF	TGTGCCAGCAGCTTGGGGGGTCTCCTCACAGGTCAAGAGACCCAGTACTTC
TRBV10-3	NA	NA	TRBJ2-7	CAISIRVCDYEQYF	TGTGCCATCAGCATACGGGTCTGCGACTACGAGCAGTACTTC
TRBV9	NA	many	TRBJ2-5	CASSVQVGETQYF	TGTGCCAGCAGCGTACAGGTTGGCGAGACCCAGTACTTC
TRBV28	NA	NA	TRBJ1-2	CASSLQCFDYGYTF	TGTGCCAGCAGTTTACAGTGTTTTGACTATGGCTACACCTTC
TRBV5-6	NA	many	TRBJ2-7	CASSLTVDKAYEQYF	TGTGCCAGCAGCCTTACGGTTGACAAAGCCTACGAGCAGTACTTC
TRBV10-3	TRBD2	many	TRBJ2-3	CAISSLSGRGPDTQYF	TGTGCCATCAGCTCCCTTAGCGGGAGGGGCCCAGATACGCAGTATTTT
TRBV18	NA	many	TRBJ2-2	CASSPSQGNTGELFF	TGTGCCAGCTCACCATCTCAGGGGAACACCGGGGAGCTGTTTTTT
TRBV7-9	TRBD2	many	TRBJ2-7	CASSRAGGSSYEQYF	TGTGCCAGCAGCCGAGCGGGAGGGAGCTCCTACGAGCAGTACTTC
TRBV12-3/TRBV12-4	TRBD1	many	TRBJ1-2	CASSPNWTGFGYTF	TGTGCCAGCAGTCCCAACTGGACAGGATTTGGCTACACCTTC
TRBV3-1	NA	many	TRBJ2-7	CASSGRSYEQYF	TGTGCCAGCAGTGGGCGTTCCTACGAGCAGTACTTC
TRBV19	TRBD2	many	TRBJ2-1	CANSRGRAGGPFNEQFF	TGTGCCAATAGTAGGGGGCGCGCGGGAGGGCCCTTCAATGAGCAGTTCTTC
TRBV30	NA	medium-sized	TRBJ2-1	CAWSGIYNEQFF	TGTGCCTGGAGCGGGATCTACAATGAGCAGTTCTTC
TRBV28	NA	many	TRBJ1-2	CASSLDTWGSYTF	TGTGCCAGCAGTTTAGATACCTGGGGGAGCTACACCTTC
TRBV12-3/TRBV12-4	NA	few	TRBJ2-1	CASSLRHGGGEQFF	TGTGCCAGCAGTCTCAGGCATGGGGGCGGTGAGCAGTTCTTC
TRBV6-5	NA	NA	TRBJ2-7	CSSSYPGTGGGYEQYF	TGTTCCAGCAGTTACCCCGGGACAGGCGGGGGGTACGAGCAGTACTTC
TRBV24-1	NA	NA	TRBJ2-3	CSTHLAGTDTQYF	TGTTCCACCCACTTGGCTGGAACAGATACGCAGTATTTT
TRBV20-1	TRBD2	many	TRBJ2-2	CSARAWGLATNTGELFF	TGCAGTGCTAGAGCCTGGGGACTAGCGACAAACACCGGGGAGCTGTTTTTT
TRBV6-1	TRBD2	many	TRBJ2-1	CASSSGLDEQFF	TGTGCCAGCAGCAGCGGACTAGATGAGCAGTTCTTC
TRBV20-1	TRBD2	once	TRBJ2-7	CSAGGRRGLAGGFRIYDEQYF	TGCAGTGCGGGGGGGAGGAGAGGACTAGCGGGAGGGTTCCGTATCTACGACGAGCAGTACTTC
TRBV29-1	NA	many	TRBJ2-7	CSVVEMVLYEQYF	TGCAGCGTTGTGGAGATGGTGCTCTACGAGCAGTACTTC
TRBV30	NA	many	TRBJ2-1	CACPLAGIYNEQFF	TGTGCCTGCCCACTAGCAGGGATATACAATGAGCAGTTCTTC
TRBV20-1	NA	many	TRBJ2-1	CSARESPHHNEQFF	TGCAGTGCTAGAGAGAGCCCCCATCACAATGAGCAGTTCTTC
TRBV6-5	NA	many	TRBJ2-5	CASSYWLVPRGEENQYF	TGTGCCAGCAGTTACTGGTTGGTCCCCAGGGGTGAAGAGAACCAGTACTTC
TRBV10-1	NA	many	TRBJ2-7	CARVAYEQYF	TGCGCCAGGGTGGCCTACGAGCAGTACTTC
TRBV6-5	TRBD1	medium-sized	TRBJ1-3	CASSYSDRGGNTIYF	TGTGCCAGCAGTTACTCGGACAGGGGTGGAAACACCATATATTTT
TRBV25-1	NA	many	TRBJ2-7	CASQGNAYEQYF	TGTGCCAGTCAGGGGAACGCGTACGAGCAGTACTTC
TRBV2	NA	few	TRBJ2-2	CASRELANTGELFF	TGTGCCAGCAGGGAACTCGCGAACACCGGGGAGCTGTTTTTT
TRBV28	NA	many	TRBJ2-7	CATTRGRPSYEQYF	TGTGCCACAACACGGGGGCGGCCAAGCTACGAGCAGTACTTC
TRBV4-1	NA	many	TRBJ1-5	CASSPPDTEGNQPQHF	TGCGCCAGCAGCCCTCCGGACACCGAGGGGAATCAGCCCCAGCATTTT
TRBV10-3	NA	NA	TRBJ1-5	CASSYTQGIQRQHF	TGTGCCAGCAGTTACACCCAGGGGATACAGCGCCAGCATTTT
TRBV5-1	NA	NA	TRBJ2-7	CAGSGRGVSYEQYF	TGCGCCGGCAGCGGTAGAGGGGTCTCCTACGAGCAGTACTTC